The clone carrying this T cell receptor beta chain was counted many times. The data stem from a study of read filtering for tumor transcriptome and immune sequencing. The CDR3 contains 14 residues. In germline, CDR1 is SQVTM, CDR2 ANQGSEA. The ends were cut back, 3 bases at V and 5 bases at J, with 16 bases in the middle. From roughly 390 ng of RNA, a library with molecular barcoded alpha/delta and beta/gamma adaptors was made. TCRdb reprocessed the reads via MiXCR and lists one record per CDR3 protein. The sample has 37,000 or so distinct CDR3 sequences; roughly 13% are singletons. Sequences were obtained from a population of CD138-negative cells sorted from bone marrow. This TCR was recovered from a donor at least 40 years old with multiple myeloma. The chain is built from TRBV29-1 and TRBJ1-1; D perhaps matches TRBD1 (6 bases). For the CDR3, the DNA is TGCAGCGTTGAGGGGGGGCGCGGGAAAACTGAAGCTTTCTTT. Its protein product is CSVEGGRGKTEAFF.